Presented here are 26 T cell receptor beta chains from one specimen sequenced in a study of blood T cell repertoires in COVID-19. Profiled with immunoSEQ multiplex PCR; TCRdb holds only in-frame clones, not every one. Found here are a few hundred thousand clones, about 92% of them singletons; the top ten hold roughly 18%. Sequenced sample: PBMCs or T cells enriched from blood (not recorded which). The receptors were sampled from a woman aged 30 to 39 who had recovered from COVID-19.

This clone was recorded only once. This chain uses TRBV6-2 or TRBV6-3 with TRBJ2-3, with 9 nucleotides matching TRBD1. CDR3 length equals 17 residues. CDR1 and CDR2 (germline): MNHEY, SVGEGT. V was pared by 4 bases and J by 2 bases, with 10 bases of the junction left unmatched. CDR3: CASSSLPGQGSTDTQYF. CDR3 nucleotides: TGTGCCAGCAGTTCCCTCCCGGGACAGGGATCCACAGATACGCAGTATTTT.

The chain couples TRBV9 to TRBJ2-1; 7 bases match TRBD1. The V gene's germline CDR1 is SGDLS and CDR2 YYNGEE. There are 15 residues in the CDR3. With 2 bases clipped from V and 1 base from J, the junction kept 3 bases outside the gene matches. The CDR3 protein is CASSVPGGSYNEQFF. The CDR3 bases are TGTGCCAGCAGCGTTCCAGGGGGATCCTACAATGAGCAGTTCTTC.

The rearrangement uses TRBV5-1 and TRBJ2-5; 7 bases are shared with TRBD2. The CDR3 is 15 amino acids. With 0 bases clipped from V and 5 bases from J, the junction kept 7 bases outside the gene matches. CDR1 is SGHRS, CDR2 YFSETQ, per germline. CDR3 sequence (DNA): TGCGCCAGCAGCTTGGGGGAGGGCCCTCCGGAGACCCAGTACTTC. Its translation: CASSLGEGPPETQYF.

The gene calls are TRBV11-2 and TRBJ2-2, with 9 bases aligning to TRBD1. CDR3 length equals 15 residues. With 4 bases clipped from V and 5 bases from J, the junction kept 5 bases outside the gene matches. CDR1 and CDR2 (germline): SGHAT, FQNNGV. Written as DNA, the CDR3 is TGTGCCAGCAGCTGGGGACAGGGTCTGACCGGGGAGCTGTTTTTT. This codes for CASSWGQGLTGELFF.

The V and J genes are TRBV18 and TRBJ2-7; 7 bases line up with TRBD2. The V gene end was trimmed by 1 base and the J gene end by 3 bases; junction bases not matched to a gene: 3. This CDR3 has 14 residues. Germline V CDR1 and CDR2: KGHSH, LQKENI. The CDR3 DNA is TGTGCCAGCTCACCACGGGAGGGTGGCTACGAGCAGTACTTC. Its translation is CASSPREGGYEQYF.

The CDR3 loop is CASSFGGTGLGSNQPQHF. CDR3 nucleotides: TGTGCCAGCAGCTTTGGAGGGACAGGGCTCGGGAGCAATCAGCCCCAGCATTTT. The genes are TRBV7-9 and TRBJ1-5; TRBD1 agrees at 9 bases. Trimming at V came to 3 bases and at J to 1 base, leaving 10 bases not matched to a gene. The germline CDR1 and CDR2 sequences are SEHNR and FQNEAQ (reference sequence). The CDR3 consists of 18 residues.

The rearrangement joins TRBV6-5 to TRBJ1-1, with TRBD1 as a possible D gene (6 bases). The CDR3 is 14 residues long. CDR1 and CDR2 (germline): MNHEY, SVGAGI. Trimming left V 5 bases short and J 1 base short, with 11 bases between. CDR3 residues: CASSITGRNTEAFF. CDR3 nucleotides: TGTGCCAGCAGTATAACAGGGAGGAACACTGAAGCTTTCTTT.

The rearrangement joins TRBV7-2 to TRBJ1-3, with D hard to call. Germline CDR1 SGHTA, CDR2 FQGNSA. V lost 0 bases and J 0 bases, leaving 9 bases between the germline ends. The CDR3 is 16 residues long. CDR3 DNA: TGTGCCAGCAGCTTAGCGCCGGGAGCCTCTGGAAACACCATATATTTT. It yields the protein CASSLAPGASGNTIYF.

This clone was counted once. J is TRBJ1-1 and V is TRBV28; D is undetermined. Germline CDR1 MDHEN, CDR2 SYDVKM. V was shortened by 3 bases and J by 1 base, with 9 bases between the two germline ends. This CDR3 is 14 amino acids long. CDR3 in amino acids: CASSFLRENTEAFF. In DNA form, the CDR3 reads TGTGCCAGCAGTTTTCTCCGGGAGAACACTGAAGCTTTCTTT. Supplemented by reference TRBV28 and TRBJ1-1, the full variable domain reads DVKVTQSSRYLVKRTGEKVFLECVQDMDHENMFWYRQDPGLGLRLIYFSYDVKMKEKGDIPEGYSVSREKKERFSLILESASTNQTSMYLCASSFLRENTEAFFGQGTRLTVV.

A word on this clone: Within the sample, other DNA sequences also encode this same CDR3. The CDR3 is CASSLEAGAYNEQFF. The CDR3 coding sequence is TGTGCCAGCAGCTTAGAAGCGGGGGCCTACAATGAGCAGTTCTTC. This sequence joins TRBV11-3 and TRBJ2-1, with 8 bases lining up with TRBD2. V gave up 0 bases and J gave up 2 bases; unmatched junction bases: 0. CDR1 SGHNT and CDR2 YENEEA come from the germline V gene. The CDR3 has 15 amino acids.

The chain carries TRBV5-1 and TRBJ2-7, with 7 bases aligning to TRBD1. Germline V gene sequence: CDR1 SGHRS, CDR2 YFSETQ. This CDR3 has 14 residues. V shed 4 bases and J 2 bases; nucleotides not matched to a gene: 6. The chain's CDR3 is CASSLLGQTYEQYF. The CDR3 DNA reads TGCGCCAGCAGCCTACTGGGACAGACCTACGAGCAGTACTTC.

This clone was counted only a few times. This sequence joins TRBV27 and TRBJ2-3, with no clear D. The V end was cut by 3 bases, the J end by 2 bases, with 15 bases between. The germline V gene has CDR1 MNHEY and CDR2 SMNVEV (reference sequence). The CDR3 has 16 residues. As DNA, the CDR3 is TGTGCCAGCAGTTTGCGGATGACCCGACTCACAGATACGCAGTATTTT. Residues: CASSLRMTRLTDTQYF.

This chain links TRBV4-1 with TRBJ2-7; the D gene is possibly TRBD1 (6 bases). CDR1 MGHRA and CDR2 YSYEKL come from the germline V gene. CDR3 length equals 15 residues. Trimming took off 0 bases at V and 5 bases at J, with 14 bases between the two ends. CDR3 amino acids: CASSQEATGYHEQYF. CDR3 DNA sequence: TGCGCCAGCAGCCAAGAGGCGACAGGTTACCACGAGCAGTACTTC.

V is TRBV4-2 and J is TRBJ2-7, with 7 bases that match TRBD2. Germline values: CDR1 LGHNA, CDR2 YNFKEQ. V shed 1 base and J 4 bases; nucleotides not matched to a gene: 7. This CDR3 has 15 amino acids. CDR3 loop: CASSQGEGRGYEQYF. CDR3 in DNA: TGTGCCAGCAGCCAAGGGGAGGGGCGCGGGTACGAGCAGTACTTC.

DNA of the CDR3: TGTGCCAGCAGTTACGATGCAGGGAACACTGAAGCTTTCTTT. Translated, it gives CASSYDAGNTEAFF. V and J are TRBV6-5 and TRBJ1-1, with unresolved D. V gave up 2 bases and J gave up 1 base, with 8 bases separating them. Per germline, CDR1 MNHEY and CDR2 SVGAGI. This CDR3 is built from 14 residues.

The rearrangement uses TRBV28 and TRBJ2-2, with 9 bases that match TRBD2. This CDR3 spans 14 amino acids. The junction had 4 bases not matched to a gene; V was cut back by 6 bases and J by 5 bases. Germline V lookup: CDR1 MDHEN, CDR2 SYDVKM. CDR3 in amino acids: CASRRLAGTGELFF. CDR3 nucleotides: TGTGCCAGCAGGCGGCTAGCGGGGACCGGGGAGCTGTTTTTT.

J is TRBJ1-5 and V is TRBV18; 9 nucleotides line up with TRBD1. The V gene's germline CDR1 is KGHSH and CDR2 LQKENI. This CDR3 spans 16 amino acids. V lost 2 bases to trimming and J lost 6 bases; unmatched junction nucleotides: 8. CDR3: CASSPRTGAGSQPQHF. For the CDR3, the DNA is TGTGCCAGCTCACCAAGGACAGGGGCCGGGAGTCAGCCCCAGCATTTT.

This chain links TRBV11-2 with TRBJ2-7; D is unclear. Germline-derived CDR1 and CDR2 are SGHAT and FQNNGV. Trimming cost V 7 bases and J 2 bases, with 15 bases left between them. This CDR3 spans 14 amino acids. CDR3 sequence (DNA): TGTGCCAGCACCCCGATCCACAGCCCCTACGAGCAGTACTTC. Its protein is CASTPIHSPYEQYF.

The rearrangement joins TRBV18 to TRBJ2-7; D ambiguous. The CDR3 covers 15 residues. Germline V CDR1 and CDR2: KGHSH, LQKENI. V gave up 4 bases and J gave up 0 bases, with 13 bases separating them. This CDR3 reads CASSLNTVRSYEQYF. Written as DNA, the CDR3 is TGTGCCAGCTCACTCAACACCGTACGCTCCTACGAGCAGTACTTC. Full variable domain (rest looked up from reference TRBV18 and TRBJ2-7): NAGVMQNPRHLVRRRGQEARLRCSPMKGHSHVYWYRQLPEEGLKFMVYLQKENIIDESGMPKERFSAEFPKEGPSILRIQQVVRGDSAAYFCASSLNTVRSYEQYFGPGTRLTVT.

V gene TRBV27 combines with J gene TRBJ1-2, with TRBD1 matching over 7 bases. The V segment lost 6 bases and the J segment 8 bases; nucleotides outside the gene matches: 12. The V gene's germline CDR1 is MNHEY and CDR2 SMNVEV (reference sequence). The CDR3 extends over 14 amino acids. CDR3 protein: CASRALTGVGGYTF. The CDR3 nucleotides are TGTGCCAGCAGAGCCCTAACAGGGGTGGGAGGCTACACCTTC.

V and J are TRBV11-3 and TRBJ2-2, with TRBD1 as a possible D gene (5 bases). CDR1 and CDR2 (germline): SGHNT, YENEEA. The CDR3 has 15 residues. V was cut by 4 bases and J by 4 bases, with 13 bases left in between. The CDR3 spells CASSSQGRGTGELFF. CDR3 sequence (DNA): TGTGCCAGCAGCTCCCAGGGTCGCGGCACCGGGGAGCTGTTTTTT. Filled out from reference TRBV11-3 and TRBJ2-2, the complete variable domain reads EAGVVQSPRYKIIEKKQPVAFWCNPISGHNTLYWYLQNLGQGPELLIRYENEEAVDDSQLPKDRFSAERLKGVDSTLKIQPAELGDSAVYLCASSSQGRGTGELFFGEGSRLTVL.

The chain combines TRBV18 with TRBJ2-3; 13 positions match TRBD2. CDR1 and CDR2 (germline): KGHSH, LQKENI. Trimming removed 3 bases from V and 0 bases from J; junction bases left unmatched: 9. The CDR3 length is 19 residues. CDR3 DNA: TGTGCCAGCTCACCGGGACTAGCGGGGCCTCCAACTAGCACAGATACGCAGTATTTT. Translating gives CASSPGLAGPPTSTDTQYF.

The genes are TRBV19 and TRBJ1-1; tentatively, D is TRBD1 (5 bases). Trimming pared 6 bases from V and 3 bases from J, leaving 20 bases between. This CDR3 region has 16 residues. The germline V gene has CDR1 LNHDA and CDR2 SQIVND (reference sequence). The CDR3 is CASSDPWRGRDTEAFF. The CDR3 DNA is TGTGCCAGTAGCGACCCTTGGAGGGGTCGGGACACTGAAGCTTTCTTT.

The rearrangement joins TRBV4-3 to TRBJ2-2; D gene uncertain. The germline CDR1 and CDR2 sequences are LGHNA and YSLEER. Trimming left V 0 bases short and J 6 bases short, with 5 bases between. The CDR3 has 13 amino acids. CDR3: CASSQDQSGELFF. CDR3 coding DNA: TGCGCCAGCAGCCAAGATCAATCCGGGGAGCTGTTTTTT.

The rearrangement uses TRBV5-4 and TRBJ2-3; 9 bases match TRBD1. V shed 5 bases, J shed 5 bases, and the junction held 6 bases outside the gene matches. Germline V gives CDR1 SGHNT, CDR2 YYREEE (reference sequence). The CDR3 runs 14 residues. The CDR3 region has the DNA TGTGCCAGCAGTTTTACAGGGGGCATAGATACGCAGTATTTT. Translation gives CASSFTGGIDTQYF.

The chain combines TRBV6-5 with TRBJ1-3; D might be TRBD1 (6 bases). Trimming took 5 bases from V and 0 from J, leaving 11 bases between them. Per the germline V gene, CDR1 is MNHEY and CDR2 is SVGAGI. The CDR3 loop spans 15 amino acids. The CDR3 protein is CASSQTGFSGNTIYF. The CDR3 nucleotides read TGTGCCAGCAGTCAGACAGGATTCTCTGGAAACACCATATATTTT.